This TCR beta chain was documented in a study of T cell clones after liver transplantation (dated by TCRdb to between 2017 and 2020). Notes on the research overall: ITN030ST, the source of the samples, was a randomized trial that attempted immunosuppression withdrawal within 2 years of liver transplantation. As an antigen-independent comparator for donor-reactive sequences, third party-reactive TCRbeta sequences were also identified from pre-transplant MLRs. Blood samples were collected pre-transplant, pre-randomization before withdrawal, and post-randomization after either complete withdrawal or failed withdrawal. Of the eight recipients, three were HCV-positive, while the remaining recipients had been transplanted for non-autoimmune, non-viral indications. Tolerance was defined as complete immunosuppression withdrawal for at least one year with no rise in liver enzymes beyond twice the upper limit of normal. No induction therapy was given to the subjects, and standard immunosuppression was administered until randomization at 12-24 months post-transplant. Donor-reactive T cell clones were identified by TCRbeta sequencing after a pre-transplant mixed lymphocyte reaction and then tracked in post-transplant blood. A cohort of 8 liver transplant recipients was studied, of whom 3 were classified as tolerant and 5 as non-tolerant.

High-throughput TCRbeta CDR3 sequencing of frozen genomic DNA was performed by immunoSEQ, including PCR amplification, mapping, bias correction and internal controls. As for the original processing: Productive rearrangements were retained, and unique TCRbeta sequences were defined by the CDR3 nucleotide sequence together with the V and J gene. Donor-reactive sequences required at least 5-fold expansion in CFSE-low cells versus unstimulated pre-transplant cells and at least 0.01% frequency. Minimum frequency thresholds were set for each subject based on the unstimulated sample with the lowest template count, ensuring at least 90% detection power. Jensen-Shannon divergence between the top 1000 TCRbeta sequences post- versus pre-transplant served as the measure of repertoire turnover. Two-sided Fisher's exact tests were used to test for changes in how often donor-reactive sequences were detected. This immuneACCESS table, as held by TCRdb, lists in-frame sequences with V and J called but not all clones. Of the missing ones, under half trace to an unresolved V gene in checked studies; the others have no known cause. V, J and clone size are taken as reported in that table, and D and trimming were inferred from the DNA itself. In all, the sample holds around 97,000 clones, and roughly 80% of those were seen once. The top ten clonotypes cover approximately 3% of the sample.

The junction shows trimming of 2 bases on V and 6 bases on J, plus 8 bases between the germline ends. CDR1 is given as MNHNS and CDR2 as SASEGT, both from the germline V gene. The CDR3 covers 12 residues, taking in both the cysteine and the phenylalanine. The retained sequence is limited to the CDR3, 36 bases, with the frame set at the first base. Of note for this clone: It lacks a known antigen. Nothing much larger sits one base from this clone, and base qualities are not available.

Unstimulated PBMCs, after thawing, were stained for CD3, CD4 and CD8 and then FACS-sorted into CD3+CD4+ and CD3+CD8+ populations. Each of the 8 studied subjects was randomized to immunosuppression withdrawal. The Qiagen DNeasy Blood and Tissue Kit was used to isolate genomic DNA. The investigation overall reported the following: Without allograft tissue specimens, donor-reactive T cells may have migrated into the graft rather than being deleted. The conclusions were considered preliminary, being limited by small, heterogeneous patient numbers and non-standardized post-transplant time points. Low numbers of available donor cells limited the measurable donor-reactive repertoire in two subjects. In most of the 8 subjects, regardless of tolerance or HCV status, circulating donor-reactive CD4 TCRbeta sequences dropped significantly post-transplant. After accounting for repertoire turnover, donor-reactive detection was significantly reduced in 7 of 8 subjects for CD4 and 8 of 8 for CD8. The decline in donor-reactive sequences exceeded the decline in third party-reactive sequences, suggesting partial antigen-specific deletion that was unrelated to withdrawal success.

Sample: CD4+ T cells from blood, taken around 50 months after liver transplant. Here the chain combines TRBV6-1 and TRBJ2-7, with no reliable assignment of the D segment. The receptor's source is a human patient who received a liver transplant. Donor T cells from the graft may be present among the T cells after a transplant. The encoded CDR3 is CASSEPLGEQYF. DNA sequence: TGTGCCAGCAGTGAACCACTGGGCGAGCAGTACTTC.